These 20 T cell receptor beta chains originate from one sample sequenced in a study of human T cells and chemical hapten exposure. Time point of the sample: patch test 2, 6 weeks after DPC sensitization. Stated treatment: therapeutic diphenylcyclopropenone sensitization with weekly scalp DPC. TCRdb called the RACE reads again in MiXCR, with one record for every CDR3 protein. The data show under 450,000 distinct CDR3 sequences, around 6% seen once. Sequenced here: whole blood, sampled in connection with sensitization to the hapten diphenylcyclopropenone (DPC). The receptors shown here come from a woman in her late teens or twenties with alopecia areata. Some clones in this sample may be carry-over from other donors' samples.

This clonotype came up a few times. The chain carries TRBV6-6 and TRBJ2-5; 12 bases are shared with TRBD2. With 10 bases clipped from V and 10 bases from J, the junction kept 13 bases outside the gene matches. Germline-derived CDR1 and CDR2 are MNHNY and SVGAGI (reference sequence). The CDR3 runs to 14 residues. The CDR3 bases are TGTGCCACCCGGGGGACTAGCGGGCCGGTTATCCAGTACTTC. Amino acid sequence: CATRGTSGPVIQYF.

J is TRBJ2-3 and V is TRBV2; D might be TRBD1 or TRBD2, each matching 5 bases. Germline CDR1 SNHLY, CDR2 FYNNEI. This CDR3 is 11 amino acids long. Trimming stripped 6 bases from V and 5 bases from J, with 6 bases between. The CDR3 spells CASRGEDTQYF. DNA for the CDR3: TGTGCCAGCAGGGGGGAAGATACGCAGTATTTT. The full variable domain, its missing parts supplied by reference TRBV2 and TRBJ2-3, is EPEVTQTPSHQVTQMGQEVILRCVPISNHLYFYWYRQILGQKVEFLVSFYNNEISEKSEIFDDQFSVERPDGSNFTLKIRSTKLEDSAMYFCASRGEDTQYFGPGTRLTVL.

This clonotype has a handful of counts. This chain joins TRBV6-2 or TRBV6-3 and TRBJ1-4; D ambiguous. CDR3 length equals 14 residues. Trimming took 4 bases from V and 8 from J, leaving 14 bases between them. Germline CDR1 and CDR2: MNHEY and SVGEGT. The CDR3 loop is CASSSEDLPEKLFF. The CDR3 DNA reads TGTGCCAGCAGTTCCGAAGACTTGCCCGAAAAACTGTTTTTT.

This clonotype was seen a few times. This rearrangement joins TRBV20-1 to TRBJ1-1; D is unresolved. CDR1 and CDR2 (germline): DFQATT, SNEGSKA (reference sequence). The V and J ends lost 1 base and 1 base respectively, with 13 bases between them. There are 15 residues in the CDR3. This CDR3 is CSARVAPRRNTEAFF. Written as DNA, the CDR3 is TGCAGTGCTAGAGTAGCCCCCCGACGGAACACTGAAGCTTTCTTT.

This clonotype was found many times. The V gene is TRBV23-1, the J gene TRBJ2-1; D is ambiguous. TRBV23-1 is placed among ORFs of uncertain function. This CDR3 has 12 amino acids. V lost 11 bases, J lost 10 bases, and 18 bases lay in between. This CDR3 is CAVPPLSREQFF. The CDR3 nucleotides read TGCGCCGTGCCCCCCCTATCCCGGGAGCAGTTCTTC.

J is TRBJ2-3 and V is TRBV7-9; TRBD1 is a possible D gene (5 bases). Per germline, CDR1 SEHNR and CDR2 FQNEAQ (reference sequence). Trimming took 0 bases from V and 5 from J, leaving 9 bases between them. The CDR3 spans 14 residues. The CDR3 protein is CASSLAGVGDTQYF. DNA of the CDR3: TGTGCCAGCAGCTTAGCAGGGGTAGGAGATACGCAGTATTTT.

This rearrangement joins TRBV9 to TRBJ1-5; 7 nucleotides align to TRBD1. The V segment lost 7 bases and the J segment 3 bases; nucleotides outside the gene matches: 13. Germline CDR1 and CDR2: SGDLS and YYNGEE. This CDR3 spans 16 amino acids. CDR3 residues: CASPSKLGQVNQPQHF. The DNA of the CDR3 is TGTGCCAGCCCATCAAAACTAGGACAGGTCAATCAGCCCCAGCATTTT.

This clonotype was detected many times. V gene TRBV20-1 combines with J gene TRBJ2-2; D not resolved. V was pared by 6 bases and J by 2 bases, with 10 bases between. The CDR3 has 13 residues. Germline V lookup: CDR1 DFQATT, CDR2 SNEGSKA (reference sequence). The CDR3 nucleotides read TGCAGTGCCAGACGGTTTAACACCGGGGAGCTGTTTTTT. Translation gives CSARRFNTGELFF.

This clonotype was seen at least ten times. This chain links TRBV7-2 with TRBJ1-1; D not certain. Germline V gene lookup returns CDR1 SGHTA and CDR2 FQGNSA. Deletions cut 5 bases from V and 0 bases from J, with 13 bases between. This CDR3 comprises 15 residues. In nucleotides, the CDR3 is TGTGCCAGCAGCCCTGGTGGCCAGTTGAACACTGAAGCTTTCTTT. This gives the protein CASSPGGQLNTEAFF.

This clonotype was counted ten times or more. The chain has TRBV6-2 or TRBV6-3 and TRBJ1-2; unclear D gene. The germline V gene encodes CDR1 MNHEY and CDR2 SVGEGT. The CDR3 covers 14 residues. V dropped 4 bases and J dropped 5 bases, with 14 bases sitting between them. CDR3 nucleotide sequence: TGTGCCAGCAGTTCGCACGGTCAGGAGTATGGCTACACCTTC. This translates into CASSSHGQEYGYTF.

This clonotype was observed a handful of times. V is TRBV28 and J is TRBJ2-7; possibly TRBD1 or TRBD2 for D (5 bases each). Looked up from germline, CDR1 is MDHEN and CDR2 is SYDVKM. The CDR3 loop spans 15 amino acids. Trimming removed 4 bases from V and 4 bases from J, with 17 bases in between. DNA for the CDR3: TGTGCCAGCAGTTCCCCCGGGACCTCGACATACGAGCAGTACTTC. Protein product: CASSSPGTSTYEQYF.

CDR3 DNA: TGTGCCAGCAGTTTACCTCAGGCGCGGGGGGCAGATGAGCAGTTCTTC. Encoded protein: CASSLPQARGADEQFF. The chain links TRBV6-5 to TRBJ2-1, with TRBD2 matching 8 bases. Germline trimming cut 4 bases from V and 8 bases from J; bases unmatched to any gene: 13. This CDR3 has 16 residues. Germline lookup yields CDR1 MNHEY and CDR2 SVGAGI.

This clonotype was observed many times. The chain recombines TRBV7-9 with TRBJ2-1, with 7 bases fitting TRBD2. Germline values: CDR1 SEHNR, CDR2 FQNEAQ (reference sequence). J gave up 12 bases and V 1 base, and 12 bases lay outside the gene matches. This CDR3 is 15 amino acids long. CDR3 sequence reads: CASSLDVGGFPGQFF. The DNA of the CDR3 is TGTGCCAGCAGCTTAGACGTCGGGGGGTTCCCTGGGCAGTTCTTC.

This clonotype was seen ten or more times. In nucleotides, the CDR3 is TGTGCCACCGAAAGGCGGTTGAACACTGAAGCTTTCTTT. As protein: CATERRLNTEAFF. V is TRBV24-1 and J is TRBJ1-1; D remains unclear. Trimming cost V 9 bases and J 0 bases, with 10 bases left between them. The CDR3 consists of 13 residues. The V gene's germline CDR1 is KGHDR and CDR2 SFDVKD.

This rearrangement joins TRBV20-1 to TRBJ2-5; 8 nucleotides line up with TRBD2. V shed 3 bases, J shed 7 bases, and the junction held 10 bases outside the gene matches. The CDR3 totals 14 residues. Germline loops: CDR1 DFQATT, CDR2 SNEGSKA (reference sequence). CDR3 in DNA: TGCAGTGCTAGCGGGGGGGCCGGTCGGAGGACCCAGTACTTC. Protein sequence: CSASGGAGRRTQYF.

At least ten counts were recorded for this clonotype. The chain has TRBV5-1 and TRBJ1-6, with TRBD1 matching 7 bases. The CDR3 is 14 residues long. CDR1 and CDR2 (germline): SGHRS, YFSETQ. The V and J ends lost 6 bases and 7 bases, in that order; junction bases with no gene match: 7. CDR3 nucleotides: TGCGCCAGCACCTTAGGGACAGCCAATTCACCCCTCCACTTT. Encoded protein: CASTLGTANSPLHF.

The CDR3 sequence: CASSRPLIGNQETQYF. CDR3 coding DNA: TGTGCCAGCAGCCGACCTCTGATAGGGAATCAAGAGACCCAGTACTTC. This chain connects TRBV6-2 or TRBV6-3 to TRBJ2-5, with no clear D. There are 16 residues in the CDR3. V lost 6 bases and J lost 2, with 19 bases in between. Germline lookup yields CDR1 MNHEY and CDR2 SVGEGT.

This clonotype was picked up many times. The CDR3 sequence is CASSERGASNEKLFF. DNA of the CDR3: TGTGCCAGCAGTGAACGGGGAGCTTCTAATGAAAAACTGTTTTTT. The chain combines TRBV25-1 with TRBJ1-4; D uncertain. The CDR3 contains 15 residues. Between the trimmed V and J ends, which lost 2 bases and 3 bases, there was a span of 10 bases. The germline V gene encodes CDR1 MGHDK and CDR2 SYGVNS.

This clonotype was found many times. CDR3 sequence: CASSESGGGGEQYF. Here the CDR3 DNA reads TGTGCCAGCAGTGAAAGCGGGGGGGGAGGAGAGCAGTACTTC. This rearrangement joins TRBV25-1 to TRBJ2-7; 10 bases are a match to TRBD2. CDR3 size: 14 residues. Germline assignment: CDR1 MGHDK and CDR2 SYGVNS. With 2 bases clipped from V and 7 bases from J, the junction kept 5 bases outside the gene matches.

This clonotype was detected many times. V usage is TRBV7-2 and J usage is TRBJ1-2, with TRBD1 as a possible D gene (5 bases). The CDR3 covers 16 residues. Germline CDR1 is SGHTA and CDR2 is FQGNSA. V was pared by 2 bases and J by 2 bases, with 15 bases between. The CDR3 region is CASSLTTDSFNYGYTF. The CDR3 region has the DNA TGTGCCAGCAGCTTAACGACAGACTCATTCAACTATGGCTACACCTTC.